This record looks at one T cell receptor beta chain sequence and its context. The antigen is undetermined. This sample is part of a study of radiotherapy plus CTLA-4 blockade in lung cancer. Study outcomes and limitations: In blood, TCR clones derived from the tumor expanded after radiotherapy plus ipilimumab. The authors reported that early blood T cell clone dynamics, with interferon-beta, best predicted response.

TCRdb's table, derived via immunoSEQ multiplex PCR, lists solely in-frame clones and lacks some. The sample consists of approximately 98,000 clones, 80% to 85% of them appearing once. The CDR3 runs to 15 residues. Per germline, CDR1 SGHRS and CDR2 YFSETQ. Losses at the gene ends were 3 bases for V and 6 bases for J; bases not matched to a gene: 10. This sequence was found in a human donor with non-small cell lung cancer who had a partial response to radiotherapy plus ipilimumab. This sequence joins TRBV5-1 and TRBJ2-7; 9 bases map to TRBD1. Sequenced here: peripheral blood, sampled from a patient treated with radiotherapy plus ipilimumab. Written as DNA, the CDR3 is TGCGCCAGCAGCTCTGAAGACAGGGGGAAGCTCGAGCAGTACTTC. Translating it yields CASSSEDRGKLEQYF.